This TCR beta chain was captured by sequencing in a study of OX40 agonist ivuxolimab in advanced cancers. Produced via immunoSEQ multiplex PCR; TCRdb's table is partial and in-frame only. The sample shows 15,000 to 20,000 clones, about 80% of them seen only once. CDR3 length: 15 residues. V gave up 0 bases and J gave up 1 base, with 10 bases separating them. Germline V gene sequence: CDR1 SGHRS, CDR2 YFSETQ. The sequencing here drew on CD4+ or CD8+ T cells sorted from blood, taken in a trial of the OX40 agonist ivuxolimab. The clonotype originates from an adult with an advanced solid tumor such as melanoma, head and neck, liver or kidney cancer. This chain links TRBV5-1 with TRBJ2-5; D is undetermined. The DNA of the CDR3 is TGCGCCAGCAGCTTGGTAGCCGTGAGCCAAGAGACCCAGTACTTC. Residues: CASSLVAVSQETQYF.